This record covers a single T cell receptor beta chain. This clone was counted a few times. No antigen is known for it. No quality values exist for individual bases; no much larger clone is one base distant. The intended sense of this specimen's time point label: baseline before first vaccination. What the treatment or condition label conveys for this sample: meningococcal conjugate vaccine given as trial control. Samples from vaccinated people were obtained from the UK trials COV001 and COV002, which included a single-blind randomized controlled phase 2/3 trial of AZD1222 (ChAdOx1 nCoV-19) in healthy adults. Trial participant PBMC samples were collected at day 0 and day 28 after the second dose for TCRbeta chain sequencing. The CDR3 regions of human TCRbeta chains were subjected to immunosequencing. In the paper's pipeline: TCRs in the repertoires were compared against a reference library of SARS-CoV-2-specific TCRs that had been generated with the MIRA antigen-specificity platform. Breadth was defined as the fraction of unique TCRs that were SARS-CoV-2-associated, and depth was defined as the fraction of total T cells that were SARS-CoV-2-associated. Using the MIRA data, each spike-specific TCR was mapped to the spike region that the TCR reacts to and placed in a CD4 or CD8 class. Log10-transformed breadth and depth values were compared by one-way ANOVA with Sidak's multiple comparisons tests. TCRdb retrieved this table from immuneACCESS and kept in-frame rearrangements only. Not all clones are present; in checked studies, unresolved V genes account for under half, and no reason is known for the remainder. The V and J calls and clone size were taken over from that table, and D and trimming were inferred from the DNA. Within this sample are about 100,000 clones, with about 87% of them counted one time only. The ten largest clones add up to 4% to 5% of the sample.

Including the terminal cysteine and phenylalanine, the CDR3 comprises 14 residues. Only the CDR3 part of the read is kept: 42 bases, read in frame from the first base. The trim is 8 bases for V and 2 bases for J, with a gap of 16 bases between the germline ends. Reading the germline V gene gives CDR1 WSHSY and CDR2 SAAADI. This sample is part of a study of T cell responses to AZD1222 COVID-19 vaccine (dated by TCRdb to the early 2020s). Study-level background: TCR sequencing was performed for about 250 trial participants, of whom about 200 were given two doses of AZD1222 and approximately 25 were given two doses of MenACWY control vaccine. Trial participants were enrolled by age into 18-55, 56-69 and 70-plus year subgroups, with roughly 150, 30 and 60 TCR-sequenced participants respectively.

General conclusions and limits of the study: Conclusions about previously exposed vaccinees were limited because only six AZD1222 recipients were SARS-CoV-2 seropositive at baseline. Because no day 14 peak-response samples were available, the repertoires could be characterized only after the peak T cell response. Most participants were white British and females outnumbered males, and the authors suggested that clonal diversity may have been underestimated. Spike-specific TCR breadth and depth rose significantly after two AZD1222 doses compared with day 0 and with MenACWY recipients. CD4 TCRs associated with the vaccine covered the entire spike protein, and the dominant responses were in regions 160-218 and 743-854. The 56-69-year group was small, and its depth increase did not reach significance, likely because of low power. Nearly half of unique spike-specific TCRs reportedly recognized epitopes outside regions mutated in the B.1.351 and B.1.1.7 variants.

The sample here was peripheral blood, taken on day 0 of MenACWY control vaccination. The receptor was isolated from an adult in good health. Recombination joined TRBV10-2 with TRBJ2-7; no D gene is confidently identified. The DNA reads as follows: TGCGCCAGCGGCACCGGTGGGTCCCCCTACGAGCAGTACTTC. Translated, this gives CASGTGGSPYEQYF.